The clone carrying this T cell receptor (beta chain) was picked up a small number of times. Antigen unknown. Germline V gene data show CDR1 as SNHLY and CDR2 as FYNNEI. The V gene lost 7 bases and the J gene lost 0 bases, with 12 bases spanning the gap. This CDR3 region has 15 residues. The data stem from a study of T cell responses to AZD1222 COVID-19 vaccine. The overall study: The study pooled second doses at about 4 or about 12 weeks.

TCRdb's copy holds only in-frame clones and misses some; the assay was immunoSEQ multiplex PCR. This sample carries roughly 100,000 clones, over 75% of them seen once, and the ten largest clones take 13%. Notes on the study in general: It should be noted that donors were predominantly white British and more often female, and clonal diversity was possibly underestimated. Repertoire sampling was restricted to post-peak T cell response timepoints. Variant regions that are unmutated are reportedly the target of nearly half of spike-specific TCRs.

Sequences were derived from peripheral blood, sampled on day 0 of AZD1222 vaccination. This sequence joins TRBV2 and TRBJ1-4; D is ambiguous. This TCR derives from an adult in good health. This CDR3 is CASNTLGATNEKLFF. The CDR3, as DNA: TGTGCCAGCAACACACTCGGGGCAACTAATGAAAAACTGTTTTTT.